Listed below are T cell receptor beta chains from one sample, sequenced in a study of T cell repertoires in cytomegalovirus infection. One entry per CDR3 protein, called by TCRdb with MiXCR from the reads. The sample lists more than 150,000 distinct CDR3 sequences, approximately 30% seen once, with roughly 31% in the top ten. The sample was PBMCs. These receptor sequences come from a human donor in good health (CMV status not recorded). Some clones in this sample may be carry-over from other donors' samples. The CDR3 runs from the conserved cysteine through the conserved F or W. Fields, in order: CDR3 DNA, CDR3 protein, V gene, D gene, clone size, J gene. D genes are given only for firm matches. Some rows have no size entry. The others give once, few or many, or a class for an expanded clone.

TGCAGTGCTTACCCCTCACTTAGGGGAGAGCAGTACTTC CSAYPSLRGEQYF TRBV20-1 NA NA TRBJ2-7
TGTGCCAGCAGCCCCTCGGGGGTACCCTACGAGCAGTACTTC CASSPSGVPYEQYF TRBV7-8 NA few TRBJ2-7
TGCGCCAGCAGCATTTCTACAGGGGGCGCTCCCTACAATGAGCAGTTCTTC CASSISTGGAPYNEQFF TRBV5-1 TRBD1 NA TRBJ2-1
TGCAGTGCTTCCCGATCAGGCACTGGAAACACCATATATTTT CSASRSGTGNTIYF TRBV20-1 NA NA TRBJ1-3
TGTGCCAGCAGCCCCGACGGGGGGCCCGCGGGAGGCTACACCTTC CASSPDGGPAGGYTF TRBV3-1 NA NA TRBJ1-2
TGTGCCAGCAGCCTTGAGCGGGCCGGGCGGACTGAAGCTTTCTTT CASSLERAGRTEAFF TRBV5-3 NA NA TRBJ1-1
TGTGCCAGCAGTTTTGGGGGGAATCAGCCCCAGCATTTT CASSFGGNQPQHF TRBV12-3/TRBV12-4 NA many TRBJ1-5
TGTGCCAGCAGCCAAGAAACCTTCATCGGCTACACCTTC CASSQETFIGYTF TRBV3-1 NA few TRBJ1-2
TGTGCCAGCAGCCAGAGGCAGGGCTACTTGAACACTGAAGCTTTCTTT CASSQRQGYLNTEAFF TRBV14 NA once TRBJ1-1
TGCGCCAGCAGCCAGGGGGACAGCTATAACTATGGCTACACCTTC CASSQGDSYNYGYTF TRBV4-1 TRBD1 NA TRBJ1-2
TGTGCCAGCAGCTTAGGGCACAACACTGAAGCTTTCTTT CASSLGHNTEAFF TRBV7-2 NA few TRBJ1-1
TGTGCCAGCAGCCCGGTACCCTTAGGTTATGGGTTCTTC CASSPVPLGYGFF TRBV5-5 NA few TRBJ2-1
TGTGCCAGCAGCCCCAGGACAGGGAATAGGCTTAACACTGAAGCTTTCTTT CASSPRTGNRLNTEAFF TRBV11-2 TRBD1 few TRBJ1-1
TGCAGTGCTAGAGATTTCCGGGTGGGGGGCCTTCAGGAGCAGTACTTC CSARDFRVGGLQEQYF TRBV20-1 NA many TRBJ2-7
TGTGCCAGCTCCGAGGGGCGGGGTAGCACAGATACGCAGTATTTT CASSEGRGSTDTQYF TRBV2 NA NA TRBJ2-3
TGTGCCAGCAGCCACGGACAGCCCGGATCGCCCTTTAACGAGCAGTACTTC CASSHGQPGSPFNEQYF TRBV7-6 NA NA TRBJ2-7
TGCGCCAGCAGCCTGGGGGGACAGAGCTCCTACGAGCAGTACTTC CASSLGGQSSYEQYF TRBV5-1 NA few TRBJ2-7
TGTGCCAGCAGTCGGCATACAGCTAACTATGGCTACACCTTC CASSRHTANYGYTF TRBV27 NA once TRBJ1-2
TGTGCCTGGAGTACGGGACAGGGAGAAGCTTTCTTT CAWSTGQGEAFF TRBV30 TRBD1 few TRBJ1-1
TGTGCCAGCAGTGTGGGGGCGAGGTTCACCGGGGAGCTGTTTTTT CASSVGARFTGELFF TRBV6-5 NA NA TRBJ2-2
TGTGCCAGCAGTACTCCAGCTTATGGCTACACCTTC CASSTPAYGYTF TRBV25-1 NA NA TRBJ1-2
TGTGCCAGTAGCTCCGGTGGGGACAACCAAGAGACCCAGTACTTC CASSSGGDNQETQYF TRBV19 NA NA TRBJ2-5
TGCAGCGTGGACAGGGTTGCTGGGGCCAACGTCCTGACTTTC CSVDRVAGANVLTF TRBV29-1 TRBD1 few TRBJ2-6
TGTGCCAGCAGCTCGGACGCCGCCTACGAGCAGTACTTC CASSSDAAYEQYF TRBV7-2 NA NA TRBJ2-7
TGTGCCAGCAGTTGGGACAGGGTGCAGTATTTT CASSWDRVQYF TRBV12-3/TRBV12-4 TRBD1 NA TRBJ2-3
TGTGCCACCTCACCGGACTCCTACAATGAGCAGTTCTTC CATSPDSYNEQFF TRBV2 NA NA TRBJ2-1
TGCGCCAGCAGCTTGGCCAGAGATAATTCACCCCTCCACTTT CASSLARDNSPLHF TRBV5-1 NA few TRBJ1-6
TGTGCCAGCAGCGTGACAGGGGAAGCTTTCTTT CASSVTGEAFF TRBV2 TRBD1 NA TRBJ1-1
TGTGCCAGCAGCTGGGCAGGGGGCGCTACCGGGGAGCTGTTTTTT CASSWAGGATGELFF TRBV7-2 TRBD1 NA TRBJ2-2
TGTGCCAGTAGTATCATCCGGGACAGGGGTTCACCCCTCCACTTT CASSIIRDRGSPLHF TRBV19 TRBD1 few TRBJ1-6
TGTGCCAGCAGCAGAGGCAGGCAGAGCTCTGGGGCCAACGTCCTGACTTTC CASSRGRQSSGANVLTF TRBV7-2 NA many TRBJ2-6
TGTGCCAGCAGTGTACGGGGATCCTACGAGCAGTACTTC CASSVRGSYEQYF TRBV2 NA once TRBJ2-7
TGTGCCAGCAGCACCGGACAGGGAGACACCGGGGAGCTGTTTTTT CASSTGQGDTGELFF TRBV7-2 TRBD1 many TRBJ2-2
TGTGCCAGCAACCAGCTGGACAGGCATCAGCCCCAGCATTTT CASNQLDRHQPQHF TRBV6-2/TRBV6-3 TRBD1 once TRBJ1-5
TGTGCCAGCAGCTTACGGTTGGAAAAACTGTTTTTT CASSLRLEKLFF TRBV7-2 NA NA TRBJ1-4
TGTGCCAGCAGCTTAGGCCGGGGGCTAGAAGAGACCCAGTACTTC CASSLGRGLEETQYF TRBV11-1 NA few TRBJ2-5
TGTGCCAGCAGTTATACTACTAGCCGATCCTACAATGAGCAGTTCTTC CASSYTTSRSYNEQFF TRBV6-2/TRBV6-3 NA NA TRBJ2-1
TGTGCCAGCAGGCTTTCGCCCGTTGAGACCCAGTACTTC CASRLSPVETQYF TRBV7-8 NA many TRBJ2-5
TGTGCCAGTAGTATCCAGGGAAACTACAATGAGCAGTTCTTC CASSIQGNYNEQFF TRBV19 NA NA TRBJ2-1
TGTGCCAGCAGTGATTTGTGGACTCCAAATAACTATGGCTACACCTTC CASSDLWTPNNYGYTF TRBV25-1 NA NA TRBJ1-2
TGTGCCAGCAGCCTACGACAGGGAGAGGCGCCCCTCCACTTT CASSLRQGEAPLHF TRBV7-2 TRBD1 many TRBJ1-6
TGTGCCAGCAGTTACACAGGCCTCCCCTACGAGCAGTACTTC CASSYTGLPYEQYF TRBV6-6 NA many TRBJ2-7
TGCGCCAGCAGCCCCGACACAGGAAACTACGAGCAGTACTTC CASSPDTGNYEQYF TRBV4-1 NA few TRBJ2-7
TGTGCCAGCAGTTTGGCGGGGCCTGGGTCACCCCCCCACTTT CASSLAGPGSPPHF TRBV12-3/TRBV12-4 NA NA TRBJ1-6
TGTGCCAGCTCACAACAAGACGAGCAGTACTTC CASSQQDEQYF TRBV18 NA NA TRBJ2-7
TGTGCCAGCAGCCAAGGGCGTCCAGGGGGAAAGTGGAATCAGCCCCAGCATTTT CASSQGRPGGKWNQPQHF TRBV4-2 TRBD1 few TRBJ1-5
TGTGCCAGCAGCTTCAAATCGAGGCTGTACTTC CASSFKSRLYF TRBV11-2 NA NA TRBJ2-7
TGCGCCAGCAGCCCCGGGCTAAGCGGAGATACGCAGTATTTT CASSPGLSGDTQYF TRBV5-1 NA NA TRBJ2-3
TGTGCCAGCAGCTTAGGAGGGAGGGGGAACACTGAAGCTTTCTTT CASSLGGRGNTEAFF TRBV11-2 NA many TRBJ1-1
TGTGCCAGCAGCTTGGCCCACGCCGCCTACGAGCAGTACTTC CASSLAHAAYEQYF TRBV7-8 NA NA TRBJ2-7
TGTGCCAGCAGCTTAGTTGCCGGGACTAGCGGGGAAGGGGGCGAGCAGTACTTC CASSLVAGTSGEGGEQYF TRBV7-2 TRBD2 many TRBJ2-7
TGTGCCAGCAGTTTCCAGGGACCTCAAGAGACCCAGTACTTC CASSFQGPQETQYF TRBV12-3/TRBV12-4 NA once TRBJ2-5
TGTGCCAGCAGTCCGGACACTGAAGCTTTCTTT CASSPDTEAFF TRBV11-2 NA NA TRBJ1-1
TGCGCCAGCAGCTTGTCTCCATTAATGGATGGCTACACCTTC CASSLSPLMDGYTF TRBV5-1 NA NA TRBJ1-2
TGTGCCAGCAGCTTAGATTCCGGGACCCCCGCTAGCTACGGGGAGCTGTTTTTT CASSLDSGTPASYGELFF TRBV7-2 NA few TRBJ2-2
TGTGCCAGCAGCTCCTTGGGACGGACTACGAACACTGAAGCTTTCTTT CASSSLGRTTNTEAFF TRBV7-2 NA few TRBJ1-1
TGCAGTGCCCCTAAAGGGGGGGCGGGTGAAGCTTTCTTT CSAPKGGAGEAFF TRBV20-1 NA once TRBJ1-1
TGCAGTGCTAGAATGGGACAGGGGGAGTCTAGACCCCTCCACTTT CSARMGQGESRPLHF TRBV20-1 TRBD1 NA TRBJ1-6
TGTGCCAGCAGCTGGGCGCGGGAGAGCACTGAAGCTTTCTTT CASSWARESTEAFF TRBV5-5 NA NA TRBJ1-1